This TCR beta chain was recovered during a study of OX40 agonist ivuxolimab in advanced cancers. Notes on the research overall: Ivuxolimab was a fully human IgG2 agonistic monoclonal antibody targeting the costimulatory receptor OX40 (CD134). Prior anti-PD-1, anti-PD-L1 or anti-CTLA-4 therapy was permitted, and checkpoint inhibitors had been received by about 36% of dose-escalation patients. Peripheral TCRbeta sequencing was intended to test whether TCR sequence diversity was altered and clonal T-cell expansion was caused by ivuxolimab. Of the roughly 52 dose-escalation patients, hepatocellular carcinoma was present in 19, melanoma in approximately 15, renal cell carcinoma in 9 and head and neck cancer in 9. Intravenous ivuxolimab was administered to patients every 2 weeks at six dose levels: 0.01, 0.1, 0.3, 1.5, 3 and 10 mg/kg. The paper describes the monotherapy dose-escalation part (N of about 54 patients) of the phase I trial of ivuxolimab. Partial responses occurred in three dose-escalation patients: two with cutaneous melanoma and one with hepatocellular carcinoma. A male proportion of approximately 83% and a mean age of about 60 years, ranging from about 23 to 90, were recorded for the dose-escalation cohort. Overall study outcomes, separate from this receptor: Clonal expansion of both CD4+ and CD8+ blood T cells was observed from baseline to week 6 at doses 0.1 to 3.0 mg/kg. Which antigens the clonally expanded peripheral T cells were specific for was not determined. Low levels of normalized T-cell clonal expansion were also seen in some patients who did not respond. After ivuxolimab, more expanded clones were found on average in CD8+ T cells than in CD4+ T cells. In the 0.1-3.0 mg/kg groups, partial responders had among the lowest normalized peripheral clonal expansion, particularly in CD8+ T cells.

For sequencing of the TCRbeta CDR3 region, genomic DNA was extracted from the sorted cells. The immunoSEQ Assay was used to sequence the TCRbeta CDR3 regions. The table was pulled from immuneACCESS by TCRdb, which kept in-frame rearrangements only. Such tables lose some clones; where checked, under half of the loss comes from unresolved V genes, and the rest has no known cause. For this sample the table gives some 80,000 clones, of which 87% were detected only once. The ten most abundant clones make up about 0.32% of the sample. A distance of 11 bases separates the germline ends of V and J, which lose 2 bases and 4 bases respectively. According to the germline V gene, CDR1 reads MNHEY and CDR2 reads SVGAGI. The CDR3 numbers 14 residues from cysteine through phenylalanine. Of all the DNA, just the CDR3 is kept, 42 bases in frame from base 1. Concerning this clone itself: What this receptor recognizes is not known. Base qualities are missing; no much larger clone stands one base away.

The trial excluded patients who had a history of autoimmune disease or who were on systemic immunosuppression. Peripheral blood for TCR sequencing was drawn from every dose cohort at baseline, at cycle 4 day 1 and at cycle 7 day 1. Samples came from an open-label, multicenter, first-in-human phase I dose-escalation trial of ivuxolimab. Adults with locally advanced or metastatic head and neck squamous cell, hepatocellular, melanoma or renal cell carcinoma were enrolled in the trial. CD4+ and CD8+ T cells were sorted separately from peripheral blood before TCR sequencing. This sequence originates from an adult with an advanced solid tumor such as melanoma, head and neck, liver or kidney cancer. The source was CD4+ or CD8+ T cells sorted from blood, collected in a trial of the OX40 agonist ivuxolimab. The chain is assembled from TRBV6-5 and TRBJ1-1; TRBD1 might be the D gene, on 6 matching bases. This receptor carries the CDR3 CASSYVQGSTEAFF. The sequenced DNA: TGTGCCAGCAGTTACGTACAGGGCTCCACTGAAGCTTTCTTT.